This record concerns one T cell receptor beta chain sequence. Its cognate antigen is unknown. This specimen comes from a study of T cells in Graves' hyperthyroidism and ophthalmopathy. Authors of the study amplified TCR beta CDR3 regions from RNA transcripts. In the first-round RT-PCR of the TCR CDR3, the HTBI primer set was used. TCRdb called the multiplex PCR reads again in MiXCR, with one record for every CDR3 protein. Among 490,000 or so distinct CDR3 sequences, about 46% were seen once, and the ten largest hold 35% to 50%. Whole-study results and caveats: Most expanded thyroid clonotypes above 0.001 also appeared in blood. Model output signaled ophthalmopathy a median roughly six months ahead of onset.

Uncontrolled infections, other autoimmune diseases, pregnancy or lactation led to exclusion of patients. Diagnosis relied on clinical symptoms, serum thyroxine and TRAb, thyroid ultrasound and orbital computed tomography. Per the germline V gene, CDR1 is SGHTA and CDR2 is FQGNSA. The length of the CDR3 is 15 residues. This TCR was recovered from an adult woman with Graves' disease, either hyperthyroidism or ophthalmopathy (not recorded which). Source material: peripheral blood or thyroid tissue (not recorded which). This chain uses TRBV7-2 with TRBJ1-4; tentative D call: TRBD1 (5 bases). This CDR3 is CVGSTQGSHNEKLFF. The CDR3 nucleotides read TGTGTCGGCAGCACCCAGGGTAGCCATAATGAAAAACTGTTTTTT.